What follows are 26 T cell receptor beta chains derived from one specimen sequenced in a study of CD8+ T cells in alopecia areata. RNA extraction was followed by reverse transcription into cDNA, which acted as the sequencing template. This table comes from immunoSEQ multiplex PCR, and its TCRdb copy is limited to in-frame clones, with some not included. The data contain approximately 210,000 clones, over 40% of them singletons. The treatment: oral pan-JAK inhibitor, 5-10 mg twice daily. The sample was CD4+ T cells sorted from blood, taken at roughly week 36, from a patient treated with tofacitinib. The receptor set was obtained from a human donor with alopecia areata.

J is TRBJ2-1 and V is TRBV7-6; TRBD2 matches 9 bases. The germline V gene encodes CDR1 SGHVS and CDR2 FNYEAQ. J gave up 0 bases and V 0 bases, and 9 bases lay outside the gene matches. The CDR3 covers 19 residues. CDR3 nucleotide sequence: TGTGCCAGCAGCTTAGCTGTTTTAGCGGGAGTGAGCTCCTACAATGAGCAGTTCTTC. Residues: CASSLAVLAGVSSYNEQFF. Full variable domain (outside the CDR3, taken from reference TRBV7-6 and TRBJ2-1): GAGVSQSPRYKVTKRGQDVALRCDPISGHVSLYWYRQALGQGPEFLTYFNYEAQQDKSGLPNDRFSAERPEGSISTLTIQRTEQRDSAMYRCASSLAVLAGVSSYNEQFFGPGTRLTVL.

The rearrangement joins TRBV28 to TRBJ2-7; D may be TRBD2 (5 bases). V lost 4 bases to trimming and J lost 3 bases, with 7 bases between them. The CDR3 contains 12 residues. Germline CDR1 is MDHEN and CDR2 is SYDVKM. CDR3 nucleotides: TGTGCCAGCAGTTCGGGGTACTACGAGCAGTACTTC. This encodes CASSSGYYEQYF.

This clone was seen more than once but under ten times. The J gene is TRBJ2-5, the V gene TRBV7-2, with 7 bases aligning to TRBD1. J was trimmed by 5 bases and V by 8 bases; bases with no gene match: 8. This CDR3 has 13 residues. Germline-derived CDR1 and CDR2 are SGHTA and FQGNSA. CDR3 bases: TGTGCCAGCTCCCCGACAGGGTTCGAGACCCAGTACTTC. It encodes CASSPTGFETQYF.

This clone came up a few times. The chain joins TRBV29-1 to TRBJ2-3; perhaps TRBD2 as D (5 bases). The CDR3 runs to 14 residues. Between the trimmed V and J ends, which lost 4 bases and 8 bases, there was a span of 19 bases. Looked up from germline, CDR1 is SQVTM and CDR2 is ANQGSEA. The CDR3 reads CSVVRVEGGSTQYF. The CDR3 coding sequence is TGCAGCGTTGTCCGGGTAGAGGGTGGGAGTACGCAGTATTTT.

There are a few counts of this clone. V is TRBV27 and J is TRBJ2-3; 9 positions match TRBD2. V dropped 3 bases and J dropped 0; count of bases not matched to a gene: 7. The CDR3 has 17 residues. Germline-derived CDR1 and CDR2 are MNHEY and SMNVEV (reference sequence). The CDR3, as DNA: TGTGCCAGCAGTTTCGGGCTAGCGGGGACCAGCACAGATACGCAGTATTTT. It specifies CASSFGLAGTSTDTQYF.

This clone has only a few counts. The chain joins TRBV7-9 to TRBJ2-1; D remains unclear. Trimming stripped 5 bases from V and 5 bases from J, with 4 bases between. Germline CDR1 is SEHNR and CDR2 is FQNEAQ (reference sequence). The CDR3 is 11 residues long. DNA for the CDR3: TGTGCCAGCAGCCGACACAATGAGCAGTTCTTC. Amino acid sequence: CASSRHNEQFF.

V and J are TRBV9 and TRBJ2-5; 7 bases match TRBD1. Germline CDR1 reads SGDLS; CDR2 reads YYNGEE. Trimming took 3 bases from V and 5 from J; bases not matched to a gene: 7. The CDR3 runs 14 residues. The CDR3 loop is CASSADRTGETQYF. The CDR3, as DNA: TGTGCCAGCAGCGCGGACAGGACGGGGGAGACCCAGTACTTC. The complete variable domain, with remaining parts taken from reference TRBV9 and TRBJ2-5, reads DSGVTQTPKHLITATGQRVTLRCSPRSGDLSVYWYQQSLDQGLQFLIQYYNGEERAKGNILERFSAQQFPDLHSELNLSSLELGDSALYFCASSADRTGETQYFGPGTRLLVL.

As to this clone: A junction end diverges from the germline sequence, so it may reflect a read error. The rearrangement uses TRBV7-7 and TRBJ2-5; D might be TRBD1 (5 bases). This CDR3 comprises 14 residues. Germline assignment: CDR1 SSHAT and CDR2 FNYEAQ (reference sequence). The DNA of the CDR3 is TGTGCTAGCAGCTTCTCACAGGTTGAAGAGACCCAGTACTTC. Translating gives CASSFSQVEETQYF.

The chain uses TRBV15 and TRBJ2-5; 11 bases agree with TRBD2. Looked up from germline, CDR1 is LNHNV and CDR2 is YYDKDF (reference sequence). The CDR3 has 19 amino acids. The trim removed 1 base at V and 5 bases at J, leaving 15 bases unmatched. CDR3 region: CATSRVGRSGRANLETQYF. The CDR3 DNA reads TGTGCCACCAGCAGAGTCGGGCGTAGCGGGAGGGCGAACTTGGAGACCCAGTACTTC.

This rearrangement joins TRBV5-6 to TRBJ2-3; D gene uncertain. With 3 bases removed from V and 7 bases from J, the gap between germline ends came to 6 bases. The CDR3 has 11 residues. In germline, CDR1 is SGHDT, CDR2 YYEEEE. The CDR3 nucleotides are TGTGCCAGCAGCTCTGGGAATACGCAGTATTTT. Its protein is CASSSGNTQYF.

The chain employs TRBV5-8 and TRBJ1-2, with 9 positions matching TRBD1. Trimming cost V 4 bases and J 4 bases; bases outside gene matches: 5. This CDR3 contains 14 residues. Looked up from germline, CDR1 is SGHTS and CDR2 is YDEGEE. The CDR3 is CASSPGQGFYGYTF. DNA of the CDR3: TGTGCCAGCAGCCCGGGACAGGGCTTCTATGGCTACACCTTC.

This clone was counted a single time. The chain couples TRBV27 to TRBJ2-7; tentatively, D is TRBD2 (6 bases). Deletions cut 4 bases from V and 1 base from J, with 14 bases between. The CDR3 consists of 15 residues. The V gene's germline CDR1 is MNHEY and CDR2 SMNVEV (reference sequence). CDR3 in amino acids: CASSSRADYSYEQYF. CDR3 nucleotides: TGTGCCAGCAGTTCCCGCGCGGACTATTCCTACGAGCAGTACTTC.

The chain uses TRBV5-1 and TRBJ2-1, with TRBD2 identical over 12 bases. Germline assignment: CDR1 SGHRS and CDR2 YFSETQ. The CDR3 totals 15 residues. V was pared by 0 bases and J by 7 bases, with 2 bases of the junction left unmatched. CDR3 nucleotide sequence: TGCGCCAGCAGCTTGGGACTAGCGGGAGTTAATGAGCAGTTCTTC. Protein sequence: CASSLGLAGVNEQFF.

This clone was recorded a few times. Other DNA sequences in this specimen translate into the identical CDR3. The V call is TRBV29-1, the J call TRBJ2-5; tentative D call: TRBD2 (6 bases). There are 10 residues in the CDR3. V was trimmed by 7 bases and J by 5 bases, leaving 8 bases between them. In germline, CDR1 is SQVTM, CDR2 ANQGSEA. CDR3 sequence (DNA): TGCAGCGAAGGGAGGGAGACCCAGTACTTC. Translating gives CSEGRETQYF.

This chain joins TRBV7-8 and TRBJ1-1, with D unresolved. The CDR3 contains 11 residues. V was shortened by 2 bases and J by 6 bases, with 4 bases between the two germline ends. CDR1 and CDR2 (germline): SGHVS, FQNEAQ. The CDR3 spells CASSLKAEAFF. The CDR3 nucleotides are TGTGCCAGCAGCTTAAAGGCTGAAGCTTTCTTT.

To note about this clone: Other DNA sequences in this specimen translate into the identical CDR3. V gene TRBV9 combines with J gene TRBJ2-1, with 8 positions matching TRBD2. Germline loops: CDR1 SGDLS, CDR2 YYNGEE. The CDR3 has 15 residues. Trimming cost V 4 bases and J 1 base; bases outside gene matches: 4. The CDR3 region is CASSLSGSSYNEQFF. The CDR3 DNA reads as TGTGCCAGCAGCTTAAGCGGGAGTTCCTACAATGAGCAGTTCTTC.

V and J are TRBV5-4 and TRBJ1-2, with 7 bases fitting TRBD1. The length of the CDR3 is 14 residues. J gave up 5 bases and V 0 bases, and 4 bases lay outside the gene matches. Germline loops: CDR1 SGHNT, CDR2 YYREEE (reference sequence). Written as DNA, the CDR3 is TGTGCCAGCAGCTTGGGACAGGGAGGTTATGGCTACACCTTC. Amino acid sequence: CASSLGQGGYGYTF.

The sample holds a few counts of this clone. The gene calls are TRBV4-2 and TRBJ2-5; 15 bases agree with TRBD2. The CDR3 contains 16 residues. CDR1 is LGHNA, CDR2 YNFKEQ, per germline. Trimming took 1 base from V and 5 from J; bases not matched to a gene: 2. DNA of the CDR3: TGTGCCAGCAGCCAAGCCGGGACTAGCGGGAGGGAGACCCAGTACTTC. It is translated as CASSQAGTSGRETQYF.

The rearrangement uses TRBV4-1 and TRBJ2-3; D might be TRBD1 (5 bases). This CDR3 contains 13 residues. Germline V gene data show CDR1 as MGHRA and CDR2 as YSYEKL. Trimming shortened V by 4 bases and J by 0 bases, and 5 bases separated the two germline ends. The CDR3 nucleotides are TGCGCCAGCAGCCGACAGAGCACAGATACGCAGTATTTT. Its protein product is CASSRQSTDTQYF.

The chain couples TRBV5-4 to TRBJ2-3; TRBD1 agrees at 7 bases. V lost 1 base to trimming and J lost 1 base; unmatched junction nucleotides: 6. Germline V gene sequence: CDR1 SGHNT, CDR2 YYREEE (reference sequence). This CDR3 contains 16 residues. DNA of the CDR3: TGTGCCAGCAGCTTGAACAGAGGACAGGGCACAGATACGCAGTATTTT. Its protein product is CASSLNRGQGTDTQYF.

The rearrangement links TRBV15 to TRBJ2-1; either TRBD1 or TRBD2 may supply D (6 bases each). The CDR3 covers 16 residues. Germline V gene sequence: CDR1 LNHNV, CDR2 YYDKDF (reference sequence). Trimming took off 5 bases at V and 3 bases at J, with 17 bases between the two ends. The CDR3 reads CATSPRGRAIYNEQFF. The DNA for the CDR3 is TGTGCCACCAGCCCCCGGGGGCGGGCGATCTACAATGAGCAGTTCTTC.

The chain recombines TRBV27 with TRBJ1-4; D call uncertain. From germline, CDR1 is MNHEY and CDR2 SMNVEV (reference sequence). V lost 5 bases and J 3 bases, leaving 16 bases between the germline ends. The CDR3 runs to 16 residues. The CDR3 loop reads CASSPLATLSNEKLFF. The DNA of the CDR3 is TGTGCCAGCAGTCCCCTAGCAACGTTGTCTAATGAAAAACTGTTTTTT.

V and J are TRBV6-1 and TRBJ1-4; D ambiguous. CDR1 and CDR2 from the germline V gene are MNHNS and SASEGT. Deletions cut 7 bases from V and 0 bases from J, with 12 bases between. The CDR3 is 15 amino acids. CDR3 sequence (DNA): TGTGCCAGCAACTCAGGCGGAGCAACTAATGAAAAACTGTTTTTT. Its translation is CASNSGGATNEKLFF.

The chain combines TRBV5-1 with TRBJ2-1, with TRBD2 matching over 8 bases. The V gene's germline CDR1 is SGHRS and CDR2 YFSETQ. Trimming cost V 4 bases and J 4 bases; bases outside gene matches: 7. The CDR3 covers 15 residues. CDR3 nucleotides: TGCGCCAGCAGCATAGCGGGGAGGGGATACAATGAGCAGTTCTTC. It specifies CASSIAGRGYNEQFF.

The genes are TRBV29-1 and TRBJ2-2, with 16 bases lining up with TRBD2. The V gene's germline CDR1 is SQVTM and CDR2 ANQGSEA. The CDR3 consists of 18 residues. V lost 6 bases to trimming and J lost 6 bases; unmatched junction nucleotides: 13. DNA for the CDR3: TGCAGCGTCGCGGGGACTAGCGGGAGGGCCGGCGGGGCCGGGGAGCTGTTTTTT. Protein sequence: CSVAGTSGRAGGAGELFF.

The genes are TRBV18 and TRBJ1-1, with D unresolved. CDR1 is KGHSH and CDR2 is LQKENI in the germline V gene. The CDR3 has 14 residues. The germline V and J ends were trimmed by 3 bases and 8 bases, with 16 bases remaining between them. CDR3 loop: CASSPVLLGEEAFF. CDR3 bases: TGTGCCAGCTCACCGGTTCTTTTAGGAGAGGAAGCTTTCTTT.